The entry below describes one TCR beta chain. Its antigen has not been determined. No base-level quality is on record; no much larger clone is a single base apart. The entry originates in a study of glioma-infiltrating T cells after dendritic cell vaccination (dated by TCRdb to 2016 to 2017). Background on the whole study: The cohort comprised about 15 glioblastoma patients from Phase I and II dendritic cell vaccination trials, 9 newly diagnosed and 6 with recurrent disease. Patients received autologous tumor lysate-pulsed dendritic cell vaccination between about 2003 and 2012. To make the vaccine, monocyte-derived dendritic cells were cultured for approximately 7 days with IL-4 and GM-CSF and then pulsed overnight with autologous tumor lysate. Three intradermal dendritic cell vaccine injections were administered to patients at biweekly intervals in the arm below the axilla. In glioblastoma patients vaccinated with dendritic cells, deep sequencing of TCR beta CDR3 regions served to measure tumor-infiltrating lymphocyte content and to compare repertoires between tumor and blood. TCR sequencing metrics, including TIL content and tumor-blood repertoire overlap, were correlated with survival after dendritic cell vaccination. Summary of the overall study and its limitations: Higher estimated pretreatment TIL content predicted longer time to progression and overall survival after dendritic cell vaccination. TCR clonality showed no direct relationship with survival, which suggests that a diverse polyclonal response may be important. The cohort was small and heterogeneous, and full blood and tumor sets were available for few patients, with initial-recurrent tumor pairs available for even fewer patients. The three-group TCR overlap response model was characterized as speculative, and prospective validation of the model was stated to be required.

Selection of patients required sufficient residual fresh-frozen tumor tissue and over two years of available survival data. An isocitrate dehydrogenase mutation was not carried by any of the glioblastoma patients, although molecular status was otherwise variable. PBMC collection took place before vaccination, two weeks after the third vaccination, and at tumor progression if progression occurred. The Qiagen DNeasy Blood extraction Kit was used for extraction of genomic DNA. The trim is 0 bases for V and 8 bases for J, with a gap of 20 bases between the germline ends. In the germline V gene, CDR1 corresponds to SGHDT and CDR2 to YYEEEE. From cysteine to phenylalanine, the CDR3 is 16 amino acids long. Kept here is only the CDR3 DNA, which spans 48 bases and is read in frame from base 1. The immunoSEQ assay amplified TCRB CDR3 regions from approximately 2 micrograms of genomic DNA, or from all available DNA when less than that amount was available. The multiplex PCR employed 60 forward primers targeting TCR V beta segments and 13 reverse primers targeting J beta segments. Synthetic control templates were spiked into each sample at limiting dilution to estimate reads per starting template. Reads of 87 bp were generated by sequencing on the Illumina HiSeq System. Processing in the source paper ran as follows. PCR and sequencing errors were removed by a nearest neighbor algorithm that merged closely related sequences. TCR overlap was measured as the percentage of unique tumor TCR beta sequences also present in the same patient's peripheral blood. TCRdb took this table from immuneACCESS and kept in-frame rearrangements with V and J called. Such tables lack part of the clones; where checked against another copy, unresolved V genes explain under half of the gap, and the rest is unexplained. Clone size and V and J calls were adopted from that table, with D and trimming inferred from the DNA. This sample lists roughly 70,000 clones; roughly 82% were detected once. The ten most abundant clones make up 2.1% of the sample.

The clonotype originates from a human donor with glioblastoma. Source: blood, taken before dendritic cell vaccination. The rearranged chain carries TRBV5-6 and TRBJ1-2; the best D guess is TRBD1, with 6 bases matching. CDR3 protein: CASSLARGDNRAGYTF. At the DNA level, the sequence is TGTGCCAGCAGCTTGGCTCGGGGGGACAACAGGGCCGGCTACACCTTC.